Sequencing of this TCR beta chain was carried out in a study of T-cell reconstitution after alpha-beta-depleted transplantation in children. TCRbeta library preparation incorporated unique molecular identifiers. MiXCR was run by TCRdb on the PCR reads, yielding one entry per CDR3 protein. The table includes some 400,000 distinct CDR3 sequences, over 20% detected once. This clonotype showed up many times. The CDR3 loop spans 14 amino acids. With V trimmed by 6 bases and J by 1 base, 5 bases remained unmatched. The input for sequencing was PBMCs from the stem cell graft donor, taken from the stem cell graft. V usage is TRBV12-3 or TRBV12-4 and J usage is TRBJ2-7; 8 bases are a match to TRBD1. This clonotype was sampled from a human donor who donated a stem cell graft to a child with acute myeloid leukemia. CDR3 sequence reads: CASSDRGISYEQYF. In DNA form, the CDR3 reads TGTGCCAGCAGCGACAGGGGAATTTCCTACGAGCAGTACTTC.